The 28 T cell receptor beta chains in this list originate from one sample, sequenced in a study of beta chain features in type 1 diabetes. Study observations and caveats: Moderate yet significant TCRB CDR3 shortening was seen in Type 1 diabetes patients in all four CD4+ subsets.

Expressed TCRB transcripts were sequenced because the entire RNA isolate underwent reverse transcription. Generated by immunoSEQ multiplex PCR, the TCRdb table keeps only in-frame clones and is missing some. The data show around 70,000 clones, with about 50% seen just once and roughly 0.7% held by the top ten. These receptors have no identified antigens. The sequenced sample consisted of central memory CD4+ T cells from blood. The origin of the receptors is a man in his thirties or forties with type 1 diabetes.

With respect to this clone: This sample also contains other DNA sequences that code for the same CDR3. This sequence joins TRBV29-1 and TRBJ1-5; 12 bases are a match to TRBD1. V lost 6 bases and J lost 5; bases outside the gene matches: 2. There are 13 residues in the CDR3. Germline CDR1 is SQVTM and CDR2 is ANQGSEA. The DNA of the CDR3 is TGCAGCGTCGGGGACAGGGGGCATCAGCCCCAGCATTTT. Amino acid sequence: CSVGDRGHQPQHF.

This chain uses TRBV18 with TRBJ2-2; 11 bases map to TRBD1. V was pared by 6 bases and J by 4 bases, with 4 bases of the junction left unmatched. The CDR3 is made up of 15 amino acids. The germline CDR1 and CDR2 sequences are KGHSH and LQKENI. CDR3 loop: CASSRTGGFTGELFF. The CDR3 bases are TGTGCCAGCTCGCGGACAGGGGGCTTCACCGGGGAGCTGTTTTTT.

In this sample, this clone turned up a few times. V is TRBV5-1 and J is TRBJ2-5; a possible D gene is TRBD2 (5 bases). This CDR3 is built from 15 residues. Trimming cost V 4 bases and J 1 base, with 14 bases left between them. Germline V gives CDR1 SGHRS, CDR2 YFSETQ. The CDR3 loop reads CASSLSASPQETQYF. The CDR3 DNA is TGCGCCAGCAGCCTAAGTGCTAGCCCCCAAGAGACCCAGTACTTC.

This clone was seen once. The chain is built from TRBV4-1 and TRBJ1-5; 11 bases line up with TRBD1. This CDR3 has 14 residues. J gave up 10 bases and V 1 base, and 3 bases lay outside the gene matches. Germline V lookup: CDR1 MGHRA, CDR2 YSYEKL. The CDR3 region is CASSQGTGGDPQHF. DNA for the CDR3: TGCGCCAGCAGCCAAGGGACAGGGGGCGATCCCCAGCATTTT.

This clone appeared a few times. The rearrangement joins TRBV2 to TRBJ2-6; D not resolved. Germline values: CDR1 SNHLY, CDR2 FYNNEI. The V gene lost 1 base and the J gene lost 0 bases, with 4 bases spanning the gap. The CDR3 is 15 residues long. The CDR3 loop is CASSEGVSGANVLTF. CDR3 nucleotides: TGTGCCAGCAGTGAAGGAGTCTCTGGGGCCAACGTCCTGACTTTC.

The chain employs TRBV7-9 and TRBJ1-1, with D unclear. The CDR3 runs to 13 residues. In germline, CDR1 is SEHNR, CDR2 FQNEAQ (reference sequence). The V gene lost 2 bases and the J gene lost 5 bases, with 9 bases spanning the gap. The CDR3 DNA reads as TGTGCCAGCAGCTTATACGGGGAGACTGAAGCTTTCTTT. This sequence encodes CASSLYGETEAFF.

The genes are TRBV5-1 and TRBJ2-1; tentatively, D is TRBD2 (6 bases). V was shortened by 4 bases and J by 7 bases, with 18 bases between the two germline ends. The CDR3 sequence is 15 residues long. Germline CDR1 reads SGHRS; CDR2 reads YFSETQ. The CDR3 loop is CASSPRESGGNEQFF. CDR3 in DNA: TGCGCCAGCAGCCCACGGGAGAGCGGTGGGAATGAGCAGTTCTTC. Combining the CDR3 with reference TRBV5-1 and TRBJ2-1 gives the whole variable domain KAGVTQTPRYLIKTRGQQVTLSCSPISGHRSVSWYQQTPGQGLQFLFEYFSETQRNKGNFPGRFSGRQFSNSRSEMNVSTLELGDSALYLCASSPRESGGNEQFFGPGTRLTVL.

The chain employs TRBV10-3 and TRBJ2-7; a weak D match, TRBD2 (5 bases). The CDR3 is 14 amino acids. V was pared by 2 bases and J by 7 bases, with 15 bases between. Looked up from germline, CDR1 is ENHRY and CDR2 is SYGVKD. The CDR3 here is CAISEDATWREQYF. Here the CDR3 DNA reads TGTGCCATCAGTGAGGATGCCACTTGGAGGGAGCAGTACTTC.

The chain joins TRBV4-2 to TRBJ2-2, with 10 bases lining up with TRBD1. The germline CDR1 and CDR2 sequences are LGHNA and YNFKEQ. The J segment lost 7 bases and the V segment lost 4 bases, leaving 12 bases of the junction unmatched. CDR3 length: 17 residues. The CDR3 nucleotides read TGTGCCAGCAGCCGGACCGGGACAGGGGATAAGGACGGGGAGCTGTTTTTT. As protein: CASSRTGTGDKDGELFF.

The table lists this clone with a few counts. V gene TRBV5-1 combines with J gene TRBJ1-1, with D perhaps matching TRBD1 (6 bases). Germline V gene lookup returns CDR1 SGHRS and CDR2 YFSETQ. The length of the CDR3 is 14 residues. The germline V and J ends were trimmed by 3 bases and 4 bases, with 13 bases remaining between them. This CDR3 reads CASSSRGAGTEAFF. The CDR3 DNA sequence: TGCGCCAGCAGCTCCCGGGGGGCGGGCACTGAAGCTTTCTTT.

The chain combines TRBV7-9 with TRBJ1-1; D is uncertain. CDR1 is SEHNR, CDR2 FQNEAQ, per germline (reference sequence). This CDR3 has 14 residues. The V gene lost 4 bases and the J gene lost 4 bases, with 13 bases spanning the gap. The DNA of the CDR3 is TGTGCCAGCAGCTCGAGATCAACCCCCACTGAAGCTTTCTTT. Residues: CASSSRSTPTEAFF.

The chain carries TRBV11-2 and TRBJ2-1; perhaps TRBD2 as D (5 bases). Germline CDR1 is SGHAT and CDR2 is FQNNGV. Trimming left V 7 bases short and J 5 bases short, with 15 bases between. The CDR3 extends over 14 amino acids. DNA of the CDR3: TGTGCCAGCAACCAAAACCGGGGAAACAATGAGCAGTTCTTC. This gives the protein CASNQNRGNNEQFF.

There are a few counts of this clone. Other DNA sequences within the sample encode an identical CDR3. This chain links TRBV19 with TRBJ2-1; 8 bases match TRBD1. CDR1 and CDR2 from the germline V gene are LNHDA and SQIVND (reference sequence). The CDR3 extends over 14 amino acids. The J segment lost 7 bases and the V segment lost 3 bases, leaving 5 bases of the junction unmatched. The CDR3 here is CASSIPGGWNEQFF. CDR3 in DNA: TGTGCCAGTAGTATTCCAGGGGGCTGGAATGAGCAGTTCTTC.

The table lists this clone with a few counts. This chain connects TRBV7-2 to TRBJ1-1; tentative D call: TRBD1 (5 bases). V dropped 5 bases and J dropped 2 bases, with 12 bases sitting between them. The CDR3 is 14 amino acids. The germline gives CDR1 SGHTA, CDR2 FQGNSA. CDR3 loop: CASSRQSFNTEAFF. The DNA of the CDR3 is TGTGCCAGCAGCCGACAGAGTTTTAACACTGAAGCTTTCTTT.

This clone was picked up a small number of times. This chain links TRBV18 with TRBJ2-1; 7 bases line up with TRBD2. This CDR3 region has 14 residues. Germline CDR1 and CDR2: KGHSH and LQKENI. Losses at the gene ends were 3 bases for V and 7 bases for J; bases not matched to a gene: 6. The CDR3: CASSPGGGTNEQFF. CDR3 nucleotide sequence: TGTGCCAGCTCACCGGGCGGGGGTACGAATGAGCAGTTCTTC.

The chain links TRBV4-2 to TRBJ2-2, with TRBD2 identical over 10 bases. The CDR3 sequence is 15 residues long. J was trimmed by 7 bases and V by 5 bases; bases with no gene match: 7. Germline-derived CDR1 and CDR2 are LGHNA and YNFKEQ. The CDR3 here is CASSKSGGAGGELFF. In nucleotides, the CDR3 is TGTGCCAGCAGCAAAAGCGGGGGGGCCGGCGGGGAGCTGTTTTTT.

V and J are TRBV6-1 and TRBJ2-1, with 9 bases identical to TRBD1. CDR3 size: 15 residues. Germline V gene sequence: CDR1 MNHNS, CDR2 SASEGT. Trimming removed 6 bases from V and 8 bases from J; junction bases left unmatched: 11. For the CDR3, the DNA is TGTGCCAGCAGCTCCAGGGACAGGGAGACGGATGAGCAGTTCTTC. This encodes CASSSRDRETDEQFF.

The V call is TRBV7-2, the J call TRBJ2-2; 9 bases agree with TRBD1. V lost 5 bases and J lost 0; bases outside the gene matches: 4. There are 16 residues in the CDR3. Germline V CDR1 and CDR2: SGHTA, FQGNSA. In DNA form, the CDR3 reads TGTGCCAGCAGCCGAGGACAGGGGACGAACACCGGGGAGCTGTTTTTT. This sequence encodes CASSRGQGTNTGELFF. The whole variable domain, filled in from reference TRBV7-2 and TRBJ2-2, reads GAGVSQSPSNKVTEKGKDVELRCDPISGHTALYWYRQSLGQGLEFLIYFQGNSAPDKSGLPSDRFSAERTGGSVSTLTIQRTQQEDSAVYLCASSRGQGTNTGELFFGEGSRLTVL.

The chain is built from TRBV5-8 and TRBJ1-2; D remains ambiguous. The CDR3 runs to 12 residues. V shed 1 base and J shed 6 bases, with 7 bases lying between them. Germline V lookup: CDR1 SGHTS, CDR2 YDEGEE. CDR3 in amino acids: CASSLQYDGYTF. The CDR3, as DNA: TGTGCCAGCAGCTTGCAGTACGATGGCTACACCTTC.

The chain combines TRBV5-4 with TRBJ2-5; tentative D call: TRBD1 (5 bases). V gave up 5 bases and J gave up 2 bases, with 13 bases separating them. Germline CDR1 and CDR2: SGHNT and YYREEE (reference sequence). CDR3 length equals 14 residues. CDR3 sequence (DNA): TGTGCCAGCAGTCTGGAAGACAGACAAGAGACCCAGTACTTC. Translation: CASSLEDRQETQYF.

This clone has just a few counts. The CDR3 DNA reads TGTGCCAGCTCCCAGGAGGGGAGGAAGTCCGAGCAGTACTTC. This translates into CASSQEGRKSEQYF. V and J are TRBV6-6 and TRBJ2-7; a possible D gene is TRBD2 (6 bases). Between the trimmed V and J ends, which lost 8 bases and 6 bases, there was a span of 20 bases. Germline V gene data show CDR1 as MNHNY and CDR2 as SVGAGI (reference sequence). CDR3 length: 14 residues.

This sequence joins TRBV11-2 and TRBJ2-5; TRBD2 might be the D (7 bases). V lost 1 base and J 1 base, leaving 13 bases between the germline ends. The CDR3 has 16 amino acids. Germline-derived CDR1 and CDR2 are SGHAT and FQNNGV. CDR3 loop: CASSLVGGGAQETQYF. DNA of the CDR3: TGTGCCAGCAGCTTAGTGGGGGGGGGCGCCCAAGAGACCCAGTACTTC.

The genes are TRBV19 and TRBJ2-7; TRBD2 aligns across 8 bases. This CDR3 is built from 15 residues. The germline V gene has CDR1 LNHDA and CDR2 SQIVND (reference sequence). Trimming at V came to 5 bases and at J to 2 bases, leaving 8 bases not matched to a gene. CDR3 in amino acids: CASSRAGGRPYEQYF. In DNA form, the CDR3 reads TGTGCCAGTAGTCGTGCGGGGGGCAGGCCCTACGAGCAGTACTTC.

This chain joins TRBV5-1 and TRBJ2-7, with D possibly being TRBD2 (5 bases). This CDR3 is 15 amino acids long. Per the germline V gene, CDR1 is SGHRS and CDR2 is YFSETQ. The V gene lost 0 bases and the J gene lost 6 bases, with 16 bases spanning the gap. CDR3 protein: CASSLGGGSSGEQYF. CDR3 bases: TGCGCCAGCAGCTTGGGAGGCGGGTCCTCCGGCGAGCAGTACTTC.

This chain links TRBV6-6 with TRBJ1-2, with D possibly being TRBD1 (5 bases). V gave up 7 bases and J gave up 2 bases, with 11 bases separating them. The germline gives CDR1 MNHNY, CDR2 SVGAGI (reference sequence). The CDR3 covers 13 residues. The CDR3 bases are TGTGCCAGCAACGGGCAGGGAAACTATGGCTACACCTTC. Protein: CASNGQGNYGYTF.

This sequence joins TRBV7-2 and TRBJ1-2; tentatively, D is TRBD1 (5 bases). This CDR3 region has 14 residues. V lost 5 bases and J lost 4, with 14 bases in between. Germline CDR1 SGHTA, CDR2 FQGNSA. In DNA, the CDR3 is TGTGCCAGCAGCGCCGCCGAACAGGTCTATGGCTACACCTTC. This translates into CASSAAEQVYGYTF.

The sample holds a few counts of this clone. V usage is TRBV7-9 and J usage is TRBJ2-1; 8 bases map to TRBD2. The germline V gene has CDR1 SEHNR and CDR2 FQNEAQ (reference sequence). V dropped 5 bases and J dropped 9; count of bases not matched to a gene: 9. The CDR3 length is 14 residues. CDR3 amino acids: CASSSTAGVVEQFF. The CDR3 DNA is TGTGCCAGCAGCAGCACAGCGGGAGTAGTTGAGCAGTTCTTC.

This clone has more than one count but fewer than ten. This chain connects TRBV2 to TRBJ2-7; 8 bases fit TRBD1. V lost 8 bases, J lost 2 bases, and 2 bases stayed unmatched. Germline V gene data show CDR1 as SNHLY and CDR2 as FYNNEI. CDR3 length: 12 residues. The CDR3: CASGQGPYEQYF. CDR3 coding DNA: TGTGCCAGCGGACAGGGACCCTACGAGCAGTACTTC.